The clone carrying this T cell receptor beta chain was recorded only once. Per germline, CDR1 MNHEY and CDR2 SVGAGI. CDR3 length: 14 residues. J gave up 3 bases and V 6 bases, and 8 bases lay outside the gene matches. These data come from a study of OX40 agonist ivuxolimab in advanced cancers. Measured with immunoSEQ multiplex PCR; TCRdb has only the in-frame clones, and not every one. The table has about 83,000 clones, over 75% seen once; the top ten hold roughly 0.62%. Specimen: CD4+ or CD8+ T cells sorted from blood, collected in a trial of the OX40 agonist ivuxolimab. This sequence joins TRBV6-5 and TRBJ2-7; 7 positions match TRBD1. This receptor was taken from an adult with an advanced solid tumor such as melanoma, head and neck, liver or kidney cancer. CDR3 DNA sequence: TGTGCCAGCAGCCGCAGGGGGAACAACTACGAGCAGTACTTC. Translating gives CASSRRGNNYEQYF.